The rows below give T cell receptor beta chains drawn from one sample of a study of cytomegalovirus exposure and HLA in healthy donors. Some clones are missing from TCRdb's copy, which holds only in-frame ones; the method was immunoSEQ multiplex PCR. Among about 140,000 clones listed, 61% were seen once. The sample was PBMCs. These receptor sequences come from a male donor in good health and CMV-seronegative. The CDR3 runs from the conserved cysteine through the conserved F or W. A D gene is named only where the DNA matches it firmly. Clone size is shown for a subset of rows, as once, few, many or a class of expanded clone.

>TRBJ1-1|.|TRBV2|TRBD1
TGTGCCAGCAGTGAAACTGCAGGGGGGCACACTGAAGCTTTCTTT
CASSETAGGHTEAFF
>TRBJ2-5|few|TRBV9|TRBD2
TGTGCCAGCAGCGGTAGCGGGGGGGCCGCAGAGACCCAGTACTTC
CASSGSGGAAETQYF
>TRBJ1-6|.|TRBV2|.
TGTGCCAGCAGTCCTCGGGGGGACTGGATTTCACCCCTCCACTTT
CASSPRGDWISPLHF
>TRBJ2-7|.|TRBV7-9|.
TGTTCCAGCACCACTAGTGAAAGGTCCTACGAGCAGTACTTC
CSSTTSERSYEQYF
>TRBJ2-3|.|TRBV5-8|.
TGTGCCAGCAGCCGCAGGGGTATCACAGATACGCAGTATTTT
CASSRRGITDTQYF
>TRBJ2-6|.|TRBV5-1|.
TGCGCCAGCAGCTGGGACTCTGAGGCCAACGTCCTGACTTTC
CASSWDSEANVLTF
>TRBJ2-5|.|TRBV7-5|.
TGTGTCAGGCCTGAGGTAGTGAGGCGGGGGAAAGAGACCCAGTACTTC
CVRPEVVRRGKETQYF
>TRBJ1-4|few|TRBV18|.
TGTGCCAGCTCACCTCCCGGAGAGAATGAAAAACTGTTTTTT
CASSPPGENEKLFF
>TRBJ1-5|.|TRBV1|.
TGCACCAGCACCCCGAGGGCCAGGGGGGGCAATCAGCCCCAGCATTTT
CTSTPRARGGNQPQHF
>TRBJ2-2|.|TRBV19|TRBD2
TGTGCCAGTACTTTCAGCGGGGGGCACCGGGACGGGGAGCTGTTTTTT
CASTFSGGHRDGELFF
>TRBJ1-3|.|TRBV9|.
TGTGCCAGCAGCTCCGTTCCGAACACCATATATTTT
CASSSVPNTIYF
>TRBJ1-2|.|TRBV29-1|.
TGCAGCGCCATGGACAGAGCTAACTATGGCTACACCTTC
CSAMDRANYGYTF
>TRBJ2-5|.|TRBV5-5|.
TGTGCCAGCAGCAACAGCCCCGGCCCCCCTCAAGAGACCCAGTACTTC
CASSNSPGPPQETQYF
>TRBJ2-2|.|TRBV19|.
TGTGCCAGTACCTTACAAGGATCCTCGGGGACCGGGGAGCTGTTTTTT
CASTLQGSSGTGELFF
>TRBJ2-7|few|TRBV9|TRBD1
TGTGCCAGCAGCGTAGAAGGGACAGGGCTGAGCTCCTACGAGCAGTACTTC
CASSVEGTGLSSYEQYF
>TRBJ2-5|.|TRBV5-1|TRBD1
TGCGCCAGCAACCCAGGGGACAGGATATGGGAGACCCAGTACTTC
CASNPGDRIWETQYF
>TRBJ1-4|.|TRBV27|.
TGTGCCAGCAGTTTAACTGGTAATGAAAAACTGTTTTTT
CASSLTGNEKLFF
>TRBJ2-2|.|TRBV28|TRBD2
TGTGCCAGCAGCCGACTGGCGGGGGGCGGGGAGCTGTTTTTT
CASSRLAGGGELFF
>TRBJ2-7|.|TRBV6-6|.
TGTGCCAGCAGCCGGCCGGGGGCCTACGAGCAGTACTTC
CASSRPGAYEQYF
>TRBJ2-5|.|TRBV5-4|.
TGTGCCAGCCGAACAGGGCCGGGGGAGACCCAGTACTTC
CASRTGPGETQYF
>TRBJ1-2|.|TRBV5-8|.
TGTGCCAGCAGCCGGGACTTCACCCGGAGTGGCTACACCTTC
CASSRDFTRSGYTF
>TRBJ2-7|.|TRBV28|.
TGTGCCAGCAGGGGGCAGGGGTACTCCTACGAGCAGTACTTC
CASRGQGYSYEQYF
>TRBJ2-2|few|TRBV7-6|TRBD2
TGTGCCAGCAGTAACCGGCCTAGCGGGGGGTGGGGCACCGGGGAGCTGTTTTTT
CASSNRPSGGWGTGELFF
>TRBJ2-2|.|TRBV15|.
TGTGCCACCAGCCTAGGGGACACCGGGGAGCTGTTTTTT
CATSLGDTGELFF
>TRBJ2-7|few|TRBV7-2|.
TGTGCCAGCAGCTTAGTTGGCGGGACCTACGAGCAGTACTTC
CASSLVGGTYEQYF
>TRBJ1-4|.|TRBV7-2|TRBD1
TGTGCCAGCAGCTACGTCCCGGGACAGGGGAAACTGTTTTTT
CASSYVPGQGKLFF
>TRBJ1-2|.|TRBV27|TRBD1
TGTGCCAGCAGTTTAGTCGGACAGGGGAGCTATGGCTACACCTTC
CASSLVGQGSYGYTF
>TRBJ2-5|.|TRBV6-5|.
TGTGCCAGCACCCTAGACAGGCAAGAGACCCAGTACTTC
CASTLDRQETQYF
>TRBJ1-2|.|TRBV6-1|TRBD1
TGTGCCAGCAGTCTAGGGGGCGGAGGGACCTCTGGCTACACCTTC
CASSLGGGGTSGYTF
>TRBJ1-5|few|TRBV2|TRBD1
TGTGCCAGCACCGGGAAAGGGGGCTCAGGAGGCAATCAGCCCCAGCATTTT
CASTGKGGSGGNQPQHF
>TRBJ1-2|few|TRBV30|TRBD1
TGTGCCTGGAGTGCCCAGACAGGGGTTGGCTACACCTTC
CAWSAQTGVGYTF
>TRBJ1-4|.|TRBV28|.
TGTGCCAGCAGTTTACTGGGGGCTGATGAAAAACTGTTTTTT
CASSLLGADEKLFF
>TRBJ2-7|few|TRBV5-1|.
TGCGCCAGCAGCTTGAATGGCAGGCCCTACGAGCAGTACTTC
CASSLNGRPYEQYF
>TRBJ2-7|.|TRBV7-2|TRBD2
TGTGCCAGCAGCATTAGCGGGGTTTGGGACTCCTACGAGCAGTACTTC
CASSISGVWDSYEQYF
>TRBJ2-5|.|TRBV4-1|TRBD1
TGCGCCAGCAGCCTACAGGGGTCCCAAGAGACCCAGTACTTC
CASSLQGSQETQYF
>TRBJ1-5|.|TRBV4-1|.
TGCGCCAGCAGCCCAGGGTTTCTCGGCAATCAGCCCCAGCATTTT
CASSPGFLGNQPQHF
>TRBJ2-5|.|TRBV9|TRBD1
TGTGCCAGCAGCGAGCTACAGGGGGCTCAGACCCAGTACTTC
CASSELQGAQTQYF
>TRBJ2-7|once|TRBV15|.
TGTGCCACCAGCAGAGGGGGAGGGGGACTTAGTAAGCAGTACTTC
CATSRGGGGLSKQYF
>TRBJ1-2|.|TRBV5-5|TRBD1
TGTGCCAGCAGCTTGCAGGGGGAAGGCTACACCTTC
CASSLQGEGYTF
>TRBJ2-7|.|TRBV4-2|TRBD1
TGTGCCAGCAGCCAAGCCCCGGGACAGGCGTACGAGCAGTACTTC
CASSQAPGQAYEQYF
>TRBJ2-1|.|TRBV12-5|TRBD1
TGTGCTAGTGGTTTGGGGACAGGGGGCAGTGAGCAGTTCTTC
CASGLGTGGSEQFF
>TRBJ1-3|.|TRBV11-1|.
TGTGCCAGCAGCTCGCGAACGGGAAACACCATATATTTT
CASSSRTGNTIYF
>TRBJ2-3|.|TRBV7-6|TRBD2
TGTGCCAGCAGCTTGGCGGGGGGCACAGATACGCAGTATTTT
CASSLAGGTDTQYF
>TRBJ2-3|.|TRBV5-1|TRBD2
TGCGCCAGCAGCTTGACTAGCGGGGGGGCTCGGATCACCACCGCGCAGTATTTT
CASSLTSGGARITTAQYF
>TRBJ1-2|.|TRBV4-1|TRBD1
TGCGCCAGCAGCCAAGGACAGGGTTATGGCTACACCTTC
CASSQGQGYGYTF
>TRBJ2-2|.|TRBV19|.
TGTGCCAGTAGTTCGGGGACTCCGTGGGGGAGGGAGCTGTTTTTT
CASSSGTPWGRELFF
>TRBJ1-6|.|TRBV2|.
TGTGCCAGGGCTGTTTCGAATAATTCACCCCTCCACTTT
CARAVSNNSPLHF
>TRBJ1-1|.|TRBV14|.
TGTGCCAGCAGCCAGGGGGGAAACACTGAAGCTTTCTTT
CASSQGGNTEAFF
>TRBJ1-4|.|TRBV6-1|.
TGTGCCAGCAGCTCAGGAGAGGGTAATGAAAAACTGTTTTTT
CASSSGEGNEKLFF
>TRBJ1-2|.|TRBV7-9|.
TGTGCCAGCAGCCTGGCAAGGGGCGTCTATGGCTACACCTTC
CASSLARGVYGYTF
>TRBJ1-4|.|TRBV4-2|.
TGTGCCAGCAGCCAAGTCGAGGGGGTTAGAAGGGAAAAACTGTTTTTT
CASSQVEGVRREKLFF
>TRBJ2-4|.|TRBV5-4|.
TGTGCCAGCACCGTCGACATGGCTAGCAACAAAAACATTCAGTACTTC
CASTVDMASNKNIQYF
>TRBJ1-1|few|TRBV14|.
TGTGCCAGCAGCCAACGGCCCACTTGGGAGCAAGAACTGAACACTGAAGCTTTCTTT
CASSQRPTWEQELNTEAFF
>TRBJ1-6|.|TRBV5-1|TRBD1
TGCGCCAGCAGCCTCGGGACAGATTATAATTCACCCCTCCACTTT
CASSLGTDYNSPLHF
>TRBJ1-1|once|TRBV28|.
TGTGCCAGCAGGGTACAGGGAACTGAAGCTTTCTTT
CASRVQGTEAFF